These T cell receptor beta chains were read from a single sample in a study of T cell responses to AZD1222 COVID-19 vaccine. The data were produced by immunoSEQ multiplex PCR, yet TCRdb's version contains in-frame clones alone and is incomplete. The sample includes 160,000 or so clones, approximately 88% of them seen just once. Here the sequenced sample was peripheral blood, taken 28 days after the second AZD1222 dose. These receptors originate from an adult who received the AZD1222 COVID-19 vaccine. Both conserved end residues are part of each CDR3. A D gene is named only where the DNA matches it firmly. Not every row has a clone size; where given, it reads once, few, many or a size class.

j_call d_call clone_size v_call cdr3_aa cdr3_nt
TRBJ2-3 TRBD2 - TRBV19 CASSILAGGTDTQYF TGTGCCAGTAGTATTCTGGCGGGGGGCACAGATACGCAGTATTTT
TRBJ2-1 TRBD2 - TRBV29-1 CSVESLAGQFF TGCAGCGTTGAAAGTCTAGCGGGGCAGTTCTTC
TRBJ1-2 - - TRBV3-1/TRBV3-2 CASSQLDSYYGYTF TGTGCCAGCAGCCAACTTGACAGCTACTATGGCTACACCTTC
TRBJ2-7 - - TRBV7-7 CASSLELSDTYGSYEQYF TGTGCTAGCAGCTTAGAACTCTCCGACACCTACGGCTCCTACGAGCAGTACTTC
TRBJ1-3 - - TRBV7-9 CASSPGEVSGNTIYF TGTGCCAGCAGCCCCGGCGAGGTCTCTGGAAACACCATATATTTT
TRBJ2-3 - - TRBV12-5 CASGLASGVSTDTQYF TGTGCTAGTGGTTTGGCCTCAGGGGTTAGCACAGATACGCAGTATTTT
TRBJ1-2 TRBD1 - TRBV5-1 CASSTGQGNYGYTF TGCGCCAGCAGCACCGGACAGGGCAACTATGGCTACACCTTC
TRBJ1-1 - - TRBV28 CASSLGRGMNTEAFF TGTGCCAGCAGTTTAGGACGGGGGATGAACACTGAAGCTTTCTTT
TRBJ2-3 - - TRBV7-2 CASSLAGLITDTQYF TGTGCCAGCAGCTTAGCGGGGCTAATTACAGATACGCAGTATTTT
TRBJ1-2 - - TRBV12-3/TRBV12-4 CASSQMYYGYTF TGTGCCAGCAGTCAGATGTACTATGGCTACACCTTC
TRBJ2-5 - - TRBV30 CAWSPGSEETQYF TGTGCCTGGAGTCCCGGATCAGAGGAGACCCAGTACTTC
TRBJ2-5 - - TRBV12-3/TRBV12-4 CASSPGGQETQYF TGTGCCAGCAGTCCAGGGGGGCAAGAGACCCAGTACTTC
TRBJ1-2 - - TRBV9 CASSDRSGTNLYGYTF TGTGCCAGCAGCGACCGTTCCGGGACAAATCTTTATGGCTACACCTTC
TRBJ1-1 - - TRBV12-5 CASDQTGNTEAFF TGTGCTAGTGACCAGACAGGGAACACTGAAGCTTTCTTT
TRBJ1-2 - - TRBV4-3 CASSQAYISGYYGYTF TGCGCCAGCAGCCAAGCCTATATTTCGGGGTACTATGGCTACACCTTC
TRBJ2-3 - - TRBV2 CASSDHTDTQYF TGTGCCAGCAGTGATCATACAGATACGCAGTATTTT
TRBJ1-2 TRBD1 - TRBV4-2 CASSQGRGTANYGYTF TGTGCCAGCAGCCAAGGGCGAGGGACAGCTAACTATGGCTACACCTTC
TRBJ2-1 - - TRBV5-4 CASSLASLRGRDEQFF TGTGCCAGCAGCTTGGCCAGTTTGCGGGGGCGGGATGAGCAGTTCTTC
TRBJ1-6 - - TRBV7-9 CASSLGAAGNNSPLHF TGTGCCAGCAGCTTAGGGGCGGCAGGGAATAATTCACCCCTCCACTTT
TRBJ1-5 - - TRBV6-1 CASSERVGNQPQHF TGTGCCAGCAGTGAGAGGGTTGGCAATCAGCCCCAGCATTTT
TRBJ1-2 - - TRBV19 CASTDQGFGYGYTF TGTGCCAGTACCGACCAGGGATTTGGCTATGGCTACACCTTC
TRBJ1-6 TRBD1 - TRBV2 CASRRRDRQLSPLHF TGTGCCAGCAGGCGACGGGACAGGCAACTTTCACCCCTCCACTTT
TRBJ2-1 TRBD1 - TRBV9 CASSDRGANYNEQFF TGTGCCAGCAGCGACAGGGGCGCTAACTACAATGAGCAGTTCTTC
TRBJ1-6 TRBD1 - TRBV3-1/TRBV3-2 CASSQGQGVVSPLHF TGTGCCAGCAGCCAAGGCCAGGGGGTGGTTTCACCCCTCCACTTT
TRBJ2-6 - - TRBV19 CASSMRGAGPNVLTF TGTGCCAGTAGTATGAGGGGAGCCGGGCCCAACGTCCTGACTTTC
TRBJ1-1 - - TRBV12-2 CLTGKNTEAFF TGCTTGACAGGCAAAAACACTGAAGCTTTCTTT
TRBJ1-6 - - TRBV6-4 CASKEDSISYNSPLHF TGTGCCAGCAAGGAGGACAGCATCTCCTATAATTCACCCCTCCACTTT
TRBJ1-1 - - TRBV6-5 CASTYQVGVFGEAFF TGTGCCAGCACTTACCAAGTTGGTGTTTTCGGTGAAGCTTTCTTT
TRBJ1-3 - few TRBV7-2 CASSLDIISGNTIYF TGTGCCAGCAGCTTAGATATTATCTCTGGAAACACCATATATTTT